The source of this TCR beta chain is a study of vaccination and CD4 T cells after COVID-19. Overall study context: Cultures designated as controls were supplied with a CEFX pool, an HIV-1 Nef pool, or no peptide.

The assay that was used to sequence DNA from cultured CD4+ T cells was the Oncomine TCR Beta short-read assay. Each CDR3 protein gets one entry after TCRdb re-called the PCR reads with MiXCR. The table shows some 15,000 distinct CDR3 sequences, with around 78% occurring only once. The table lists this clonotype with a few counts. Its antigen remains unknown. Treatment noted: roughly nine-day PBMC culture with coronavirus spike peptide pools or control peptides (ViraFEST assay). On day 3 and again on day 7, fresh IL-2 medium was used to replace half the medium. The receptor's source is a human donor who had recovered from COVID-19. Input material: CD4+ T cells from blood, cultured in vitro.

CDR3 DNA: TGTGCCAGCAGCCACGGGCAGGGGAACACTGAAGCTTTCTTT. It yields the protein CASSHGQGNTEAFF. V and J are TRBV6-1 and TRBJ1-1, with a possible D match to TRBD1 (5 bases). The V gene's germline CDR1 is MNHNS and CDR2 SASEGT. CDR3 length: 14 amino acids. Trimming took off 6 bases at V and 1 base at J, with 12 bases between the two ends.